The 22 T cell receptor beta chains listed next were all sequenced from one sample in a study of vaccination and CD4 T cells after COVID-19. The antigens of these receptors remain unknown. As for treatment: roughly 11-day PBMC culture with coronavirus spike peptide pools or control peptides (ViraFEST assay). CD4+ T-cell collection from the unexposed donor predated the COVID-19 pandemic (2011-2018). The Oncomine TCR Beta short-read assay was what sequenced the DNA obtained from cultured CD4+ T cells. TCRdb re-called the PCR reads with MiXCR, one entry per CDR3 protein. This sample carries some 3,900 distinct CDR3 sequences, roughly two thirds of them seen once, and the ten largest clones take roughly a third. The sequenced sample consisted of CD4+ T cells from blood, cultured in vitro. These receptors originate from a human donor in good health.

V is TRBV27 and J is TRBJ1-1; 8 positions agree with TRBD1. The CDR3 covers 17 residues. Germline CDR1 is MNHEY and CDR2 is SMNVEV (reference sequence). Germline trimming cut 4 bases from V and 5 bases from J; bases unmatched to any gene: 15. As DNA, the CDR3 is TGTGCCAGCAGTTCGGACAGGGCGGGACGATGGTGGACTGAAGCTTTCTTT. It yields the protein CASSSDRAGRWWTEAFF.

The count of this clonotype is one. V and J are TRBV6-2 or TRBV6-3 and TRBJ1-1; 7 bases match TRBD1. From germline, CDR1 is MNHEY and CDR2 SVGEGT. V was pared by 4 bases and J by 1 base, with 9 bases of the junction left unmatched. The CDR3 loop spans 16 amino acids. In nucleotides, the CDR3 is TGTGCCAGCAGTTTGCGCGCCGGGACAGCGAACACTGAAGCTTTCTTT. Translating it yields CASSLRAGTANTEAFF.

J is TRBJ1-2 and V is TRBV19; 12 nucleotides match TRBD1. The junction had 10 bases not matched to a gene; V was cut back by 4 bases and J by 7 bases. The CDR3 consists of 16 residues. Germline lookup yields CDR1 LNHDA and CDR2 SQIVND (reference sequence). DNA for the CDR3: TGTGCCAGTAGTAGCCTCCGGGACAGGGGGCGGGGTGGCTACACCTTC. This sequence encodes CASSSLRDRGRGGYTF.

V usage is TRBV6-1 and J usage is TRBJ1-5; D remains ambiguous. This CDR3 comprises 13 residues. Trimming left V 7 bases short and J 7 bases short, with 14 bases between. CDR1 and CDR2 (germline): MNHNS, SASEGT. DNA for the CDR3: TGTGCCAGCAACCTGGGAGAGAACCAGCCCCAGCATTTT. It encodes CASNLGENQPQHF.

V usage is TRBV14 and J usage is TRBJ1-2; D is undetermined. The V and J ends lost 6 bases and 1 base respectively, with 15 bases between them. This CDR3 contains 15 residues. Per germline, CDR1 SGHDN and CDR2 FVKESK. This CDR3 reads CASSPRSTFNYGYTF. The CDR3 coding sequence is TGTGCCAGCAGTCCCCGCAGTACCTTTAACTATGGCTACACCTTC.

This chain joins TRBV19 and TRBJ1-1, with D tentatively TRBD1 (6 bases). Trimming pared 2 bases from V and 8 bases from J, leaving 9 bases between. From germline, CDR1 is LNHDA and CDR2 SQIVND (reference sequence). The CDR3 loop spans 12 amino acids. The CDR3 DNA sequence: TGTGCCAGTAGTATAAGGGGGGGAGAAGCTTTCTTT. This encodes CASSIRGGEAFF.

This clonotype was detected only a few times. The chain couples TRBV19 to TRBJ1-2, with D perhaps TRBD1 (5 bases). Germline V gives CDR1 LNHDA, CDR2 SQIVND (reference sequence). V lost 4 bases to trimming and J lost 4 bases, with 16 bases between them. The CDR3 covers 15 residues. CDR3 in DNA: TGTGCCAGTAGTACGGGGACGGGAAAGCTCTATGGCTACACCTTC. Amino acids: CASSTGTGKLYGYTF.

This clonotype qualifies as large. The CDR3 DNA is TGCGCCAGCAGCCCCAGGACTCGCTCCACCGGGGAGCTGTTTTTT. Translated, it gives CASSPRTRSTGELFF. The rearrangement joins TRBV4-3 to TRBJ2-2, with D possibly TRBD2 on 5 matching bases. Trimming shortened V by 4 bases and J by 4 bases, and 13 bases separated the two germline ends. This CDR3 spans 15 amino acids. Germline V gene lookup returns CDR1 LGHNA and CDR2 YSLEER.

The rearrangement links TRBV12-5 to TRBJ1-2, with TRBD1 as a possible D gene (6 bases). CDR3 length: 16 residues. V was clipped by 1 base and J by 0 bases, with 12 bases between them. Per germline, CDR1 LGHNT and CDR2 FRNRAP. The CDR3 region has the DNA TGTGCTAGTGGTTTGGGACAGGCGAATGCTAACTATGGCTACACCTTC. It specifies CASGLGQANANYGYTF.

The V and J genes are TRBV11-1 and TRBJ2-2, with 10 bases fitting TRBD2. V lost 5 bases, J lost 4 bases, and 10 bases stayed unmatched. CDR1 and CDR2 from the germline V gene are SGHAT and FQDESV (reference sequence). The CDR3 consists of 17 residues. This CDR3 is CASSIEGLASVTGELFF. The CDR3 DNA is TGTGCCAGCAGCATAGAGGGACTAGCGTCGGTCACCGGGGAGCTGTTTTTT.

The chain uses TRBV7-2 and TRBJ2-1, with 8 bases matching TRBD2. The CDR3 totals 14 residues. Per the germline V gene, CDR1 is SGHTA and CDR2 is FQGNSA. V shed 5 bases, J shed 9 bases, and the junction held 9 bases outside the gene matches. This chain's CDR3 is CASSRGLGLSEQFF. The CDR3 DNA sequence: TGTGCCAGCAGCCGGGGACTAGGATTAAGTGAGCAGTTCTTC.

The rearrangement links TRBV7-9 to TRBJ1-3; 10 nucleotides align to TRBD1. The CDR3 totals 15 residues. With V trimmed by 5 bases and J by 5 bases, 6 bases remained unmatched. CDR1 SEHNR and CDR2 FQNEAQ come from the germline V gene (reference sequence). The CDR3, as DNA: TGTGCCAGCAGCACAGGGACAGGGGACAGAAACACCATATATTTT. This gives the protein CASSTGTGDRNTIYF.

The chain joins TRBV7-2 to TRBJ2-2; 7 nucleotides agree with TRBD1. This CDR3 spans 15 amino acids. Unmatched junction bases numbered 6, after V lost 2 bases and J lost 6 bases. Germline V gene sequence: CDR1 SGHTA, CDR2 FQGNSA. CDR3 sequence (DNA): TGTGCCAGCAGCTTATCTAGGGGGCAGGCCGGGGAGCTGTTTTTT. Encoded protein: CASSLSRGQAGELFF.

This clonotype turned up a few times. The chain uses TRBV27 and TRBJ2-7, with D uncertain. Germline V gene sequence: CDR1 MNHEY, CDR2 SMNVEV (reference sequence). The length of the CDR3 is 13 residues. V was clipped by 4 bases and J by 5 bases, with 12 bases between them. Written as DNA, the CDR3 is TGTGCCAGCAGTTACAGAGAATTGAACGAGCAGTACTTC. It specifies CASSYRELNEQYF.

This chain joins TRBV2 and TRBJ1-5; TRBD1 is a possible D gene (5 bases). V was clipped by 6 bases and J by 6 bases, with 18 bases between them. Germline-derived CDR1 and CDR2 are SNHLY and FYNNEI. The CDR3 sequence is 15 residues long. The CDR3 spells CASSLQDLRGQPQHF. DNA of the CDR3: TGTGCCAGCAGCCTACAGGATCTGAGGGGTCAGCCCCAGCATTTT.

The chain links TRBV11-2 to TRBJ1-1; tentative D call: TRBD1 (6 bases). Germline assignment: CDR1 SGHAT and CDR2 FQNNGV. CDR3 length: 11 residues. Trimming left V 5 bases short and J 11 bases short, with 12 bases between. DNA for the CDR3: TGTGCCAGCAGCCAACAGGGACACGCTTTCTTT. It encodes CASSQQGHAFF.

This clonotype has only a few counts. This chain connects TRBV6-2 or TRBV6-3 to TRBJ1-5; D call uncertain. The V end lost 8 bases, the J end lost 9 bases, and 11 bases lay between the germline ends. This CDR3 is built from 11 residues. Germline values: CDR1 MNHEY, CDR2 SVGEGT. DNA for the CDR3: TGTGCCAGCCGACAAGGTGGGCCCCAGCATTTT. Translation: CASRQGGPQHF.

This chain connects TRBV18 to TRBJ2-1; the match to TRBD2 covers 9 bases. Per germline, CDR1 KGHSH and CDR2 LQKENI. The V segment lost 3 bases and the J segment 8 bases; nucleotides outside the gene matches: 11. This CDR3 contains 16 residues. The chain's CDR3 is CASSPDPGLALHEQFF. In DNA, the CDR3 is TGTGCCAGCTCACCCGACCCGGGACTAGCTTTACATGAGCAGTTCTTC.

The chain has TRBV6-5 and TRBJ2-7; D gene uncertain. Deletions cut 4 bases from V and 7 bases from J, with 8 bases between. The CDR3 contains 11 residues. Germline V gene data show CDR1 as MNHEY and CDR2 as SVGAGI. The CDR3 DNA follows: TGTGCCAGCAGTTGGTCGGCGGAGCAGTACTTC. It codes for CASSWSAEQYF.

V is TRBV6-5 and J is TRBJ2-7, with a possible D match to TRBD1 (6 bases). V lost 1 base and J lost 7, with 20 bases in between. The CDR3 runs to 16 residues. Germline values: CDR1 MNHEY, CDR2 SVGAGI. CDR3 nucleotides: TGTGCCAGCAGTTACTTGGACAGTTCCATCCTTAGAGAGCAGTACTTC. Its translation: CASSYLDSSILREQYF.

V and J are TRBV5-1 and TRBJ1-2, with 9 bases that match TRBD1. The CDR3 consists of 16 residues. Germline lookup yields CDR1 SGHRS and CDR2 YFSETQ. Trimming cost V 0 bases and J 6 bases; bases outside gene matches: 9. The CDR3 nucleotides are TGCGCCAGCAGCTTGGCCCGAATGGACAGGGGCGATGGCTACACCTTC. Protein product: CASSLARMDRGDGYTF.

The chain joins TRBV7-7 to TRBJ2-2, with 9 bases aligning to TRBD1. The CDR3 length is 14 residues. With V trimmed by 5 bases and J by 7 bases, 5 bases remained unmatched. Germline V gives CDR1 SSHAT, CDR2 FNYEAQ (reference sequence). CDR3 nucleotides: TGTGCCAGCAGCGATAGACAGGGGGTCGGGGAGCTGTTTTTT. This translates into CASSDRQGVGELFF. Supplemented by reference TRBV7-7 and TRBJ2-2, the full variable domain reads GAGVSQSPRYKVTKRGQDVTLRCDPISSHATLYWYQQALGQGPEFLTYFNYEAQPDKSGLPSDRFSAERPEGSISTLTIQRTEQRDSAMYRCASSDRQGVGELFFGEGSRLTVL.